This TCR beta chain was observed in a study of CD8 T cells in ankylosing spondylitis. Study findings and constraints: A motif of 7 or 8 highly homologous TCR beta variants was seen as apparently characteristic of ankylosing spondylitis blood.

The length of the CDR3 is 17 residues. J gave up 7 bases and V 6 bases, and 11 bases lay outside the gene matches. In germline, CDR1 is SNHLY, CDR2 FYNNEI. Remarks on this clonotype: Its cognate antigen is unknown.

A single record per CDR3 protein comes from TCRdb applying MiXCR to the 5' RACE reads. The data show hundreds of thousands of distinct CDR3 sequences, roughly 15% seen once. The chain has TRBV2 and TRBJ2-1, with 14 bases matching TRBD2. Sequenced input: blood, either unsorted or a sorted T cell fraction (not recorded which). The TCR sequence derives from a male donor with ankylosing spondylitis. The CDR3 region has the DNA TGTGCCAGCAGCCCCGGACTAGCGGGAGGAAAAGGGAATGAGCAGTTCTTC. It is translated as CASSPGLAGGKGNEQFF.